The 5 T cell receptor beta chains presented below share a single source sample, sequenced in a study of blood T cell repertoires in COVID-19. The data were produced by immunoSEQ multiplex PCR, yet TCRdb's version contains in-frame clones alone and is incomplete. The sample includes approximately 190,000 clones, about four fifths of them seen just once. The sequencing sample was made of peripheral blood. The receptors stem from an older woman with COVID-19, enrolled during active disease.

The chain carries TRBV7-2 and TRBJ2-4; 11 bases match TRBD2. This CDR3 contains 17 residues. CDR1 is SGHTA, CDR2 FQGNSA, per germline. V dropped 1 base and J dropped 0; count of bases not matched to a gene: 2. As DNA, the CDR3 is TGTGCCAGCAGCTTAGTAGCGGGGGGGCAAGCCAAAAACATTCAGTACTTC. As protein: CASSLVAGGQAKNIQYF.

V is TRBV19 and J is TRBJ2-7, with D maybe TRBD2 (5 bases). CDR1 is LNHDA, CDR2 SQIVND, per germline (reference sequence). The CDR3 loop spans 14 amino acids. V lost 4 bases to trimming and J lost 6 bases, with 16 bases between them. In nucleotides, the CDR3 is TGTGCCAGTAGTACCCCCGGGATTACCCTCGAGCAGTACTTC. Its protein product is CASSTPGITLEQYF.

This clone came up a few times. Written as DNA, the CDR3 is TGCGCCAGCAGCCGGACTCTGGACAGAGATTACGAGCAGTACTTC. It codes for CASSRTLDRDYEQYF. The V call is TRBV4-3, the J call TRBJ2-7, with a tentative D call TRBD1 (6 bases). The CDR3 consists of 15 residues. V lost 4 bases and J 4 bases, leaving 17 bases between the germline ends. Germline loops: CDR1 LGHNA, CDR2 YSLEER.

The genes are TRBV10-2 and TRBJ2-1, with 7 positions matching TRBD2. This CDR3 spans 18 amino acids. Losses at the gene ends were 0 bases for V and 2 bases for J; bases not matched to a gene: 10. CDR1 WSHSY and CDR2 SAAADI come from the germline V gene. The CDR3 DNA reads TGCGCCAGCAGTGAGTCGACCAGCGGGGCGTCTCCCTACAATGAGCAGTTCTTC. This sequence encodes CASSESTSGASPYNEQFF.

This chain links TRBV7-3 with TRBJ2-1; tentatively, D is TRBD2 (6 bases). V lost 5 bases, J lost 10 bases, and 15 bases lay in between. The CDR3 runs to 13 residues. CDR1 and CDR2 from the germline V gene are SGHTA and FQGTGA. The CDR3 sequence: CASSLARAGEQFF. The CDR3 nucleotides read TGTGCCAGCAGCCTGGCGCGGGCGGGAGAGCAGTTCTTC.